This TCR beta chain was found in a study of control samples from healthy donors and cancer patients. The CDR3 length is 19 residues. The germline gives CDR1 PRHDT, CDR2 FYEKMQ (reference sequence). This clone was seen only a few times. A read error may produce the germline difference seen at one junction end. Repertoires were generated with immunoSEQ multiplex PCR, while TCRdb's copy carries only in-frame clones and drops some. The sample consists of more than 25,000 clones, nearly 90% of them appearing once. The V call is TRBV13, the J call TRBJ2-1, with 7 bases that match TRBD1. This receptor was identified in a female donor with melanoma. Sequencing input: formalin-fixed, paraffin-embedded tissue. This CDR3 is CASSLGDSLPPPKYNEQFF. CDR3 nucleotides: TGTGCCAGCAGCCTAGGGGACAGCCTACCGCCCCCAAAATACAATGAGCAGTTCTTC.